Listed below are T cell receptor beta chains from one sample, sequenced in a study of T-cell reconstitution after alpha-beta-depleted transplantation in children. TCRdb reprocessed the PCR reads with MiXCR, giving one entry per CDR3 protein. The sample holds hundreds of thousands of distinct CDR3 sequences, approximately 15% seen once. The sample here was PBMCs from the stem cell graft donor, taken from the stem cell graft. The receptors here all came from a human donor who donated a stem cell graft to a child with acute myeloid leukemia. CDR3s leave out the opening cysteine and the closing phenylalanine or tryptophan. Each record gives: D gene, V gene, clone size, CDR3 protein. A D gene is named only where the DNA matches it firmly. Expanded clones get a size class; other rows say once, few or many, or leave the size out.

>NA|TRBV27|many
ASSLSPRYEQY
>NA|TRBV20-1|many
SASDGYEQY
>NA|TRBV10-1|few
ASGDNNLYGYT
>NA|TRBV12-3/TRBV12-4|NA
ASSSRRKGDYGYT
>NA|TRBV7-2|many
ASIRRGGVGVSGYT
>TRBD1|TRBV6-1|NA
ASSWTGRGGQPQH
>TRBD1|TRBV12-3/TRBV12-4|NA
ASSLYTDRDYGYT
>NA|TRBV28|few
ASSFDTTTRETQY
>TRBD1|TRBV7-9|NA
ASSLGQGAFDTGELF
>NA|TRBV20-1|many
SAGGTTDNQPQH
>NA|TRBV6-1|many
ASSERRRDNEQF
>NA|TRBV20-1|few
SASIEVEQY
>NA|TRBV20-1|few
SARGAGKSKNIQY
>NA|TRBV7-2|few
ASSTRSNNQPQH
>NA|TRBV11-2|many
ASNLGGSDTQY
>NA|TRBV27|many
ASSITGDLSYSNQPQH
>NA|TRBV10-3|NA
AISSGTLDSRIQPQH
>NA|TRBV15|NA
ATSRVHEVAGELF
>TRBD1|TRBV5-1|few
ASSLGTGSVTGANYGYT
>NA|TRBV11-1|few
ASSLAQRLGLTKETQY
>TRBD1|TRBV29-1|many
SVRGQGIVNEQY
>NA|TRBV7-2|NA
ASSPLQGNEQF
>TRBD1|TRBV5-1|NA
ASSLGERGQGYGYT
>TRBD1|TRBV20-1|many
SARGASGTGTDT
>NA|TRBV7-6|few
ASSAGPGPMNTGELF
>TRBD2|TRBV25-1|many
ASSEAASGGPYNEQF
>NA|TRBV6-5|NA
ASSYAGYRDGNTIY
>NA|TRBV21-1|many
ASSKVLVDSGNTIY
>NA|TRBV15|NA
ATSRDQRRVDRSGANVLT
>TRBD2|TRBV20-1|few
SARDSRGRENEQF
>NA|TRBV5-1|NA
ASSLGPDDGGPTGYT
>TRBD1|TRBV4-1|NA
ASSIGTGAEAF
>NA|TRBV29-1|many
SVEDQDGSYEQY
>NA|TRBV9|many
ASSVETGVMDTQY
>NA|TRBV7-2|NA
ASSLDGRLNQPQH
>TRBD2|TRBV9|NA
ASSVSGGQTWETQY
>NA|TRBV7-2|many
ASSLAGPGGAF
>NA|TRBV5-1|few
ASSSSGGAEYNEQF
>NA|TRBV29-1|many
SVERRAGNTIY
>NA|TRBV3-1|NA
ASSQQSGAATSTDTQY
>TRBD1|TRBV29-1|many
SVGQGIDQPQH
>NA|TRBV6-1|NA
ASSESQTGPNYGYT
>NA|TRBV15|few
ATSSGYQETQY
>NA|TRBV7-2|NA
ASSLLAWSNYNEQF
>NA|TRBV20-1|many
SAGGPGTDTQY
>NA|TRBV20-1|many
SALGGATPENTIY
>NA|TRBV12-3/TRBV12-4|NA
SSGLPQH
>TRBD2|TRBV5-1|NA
ASSFVAGTAKNIQY
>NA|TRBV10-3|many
AIRRFTGELF
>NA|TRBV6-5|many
ASSYGGGGGQPQH
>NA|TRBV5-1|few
ASSATTGTDTQY
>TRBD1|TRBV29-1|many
SAPTGGNEQF
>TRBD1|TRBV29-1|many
SAGQVMNTEAF
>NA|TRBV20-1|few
SAPLSNTEAF